Sequencing of this T cell receptor (beta chain) was carried out in a study of post-analysis software for immune sequencing data. Study-wide findings and caveats: The five TRBV segments detected at higher frequency in patients than in controls included TRBV5-6, TRBV5-1 and TRBV20-1. Co-batched samples clustered tightly together by F measure.

This clonotype appeared a few times. Its antigen is as yet unknown. Unique molecular identifiers tagged the TCR beta cDNA libraries. T cells numbering roughly 0.85 to 11 million gave rise to roughly 0.5 million cDNA molecules. TCRdb called the PCR reads again in MiXCR, with one record for every CDR3 protein. Found here are roughly 540,000 distinct CDR3 sequences, roughly 34% of them singletons; the top ten hold 6%. The CDR3 runs 14 residues. CDR1 and CDR2 from the germline V gene are DFQATT and SNEGSKA (reference sequence). V lost 1 base and J lost 1, with 9 bases in between. Sequencing input: blood. The origin of this receptor is a girl aged 2 to 17 with multiple sclerosis. The rearrangement uses TRBV20-1 and TRBJ2-3; D perhaps matches TRBD2 (5 bases). CDR3 region: CSARAPRGTDTQYF. CDR3 nucleotide sequence: TGCAGTGCTAGAGCCCCGCGGGGCACAGATACGCAGTATTTT.